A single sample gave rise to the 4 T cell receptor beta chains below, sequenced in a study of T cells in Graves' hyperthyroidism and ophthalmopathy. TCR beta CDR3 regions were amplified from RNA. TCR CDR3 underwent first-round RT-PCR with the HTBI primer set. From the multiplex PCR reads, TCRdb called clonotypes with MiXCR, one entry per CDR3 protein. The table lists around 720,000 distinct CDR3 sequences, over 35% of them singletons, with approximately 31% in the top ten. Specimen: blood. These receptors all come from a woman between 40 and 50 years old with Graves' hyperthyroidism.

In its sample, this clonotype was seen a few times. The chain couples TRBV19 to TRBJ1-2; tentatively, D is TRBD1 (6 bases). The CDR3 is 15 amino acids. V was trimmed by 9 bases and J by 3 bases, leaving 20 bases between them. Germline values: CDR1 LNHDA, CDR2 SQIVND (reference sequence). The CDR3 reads CASNSWGGRDYGYTF. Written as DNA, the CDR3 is TGTGCCAGCAACTCCTGGGGGGGCCGGGACTATGGCTACACCTTC.

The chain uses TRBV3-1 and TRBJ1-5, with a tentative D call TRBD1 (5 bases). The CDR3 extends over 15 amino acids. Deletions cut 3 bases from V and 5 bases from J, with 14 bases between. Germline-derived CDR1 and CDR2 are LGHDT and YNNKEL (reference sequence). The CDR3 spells CASSHGFTGDQPQHF. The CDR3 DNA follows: TGTGCCAGCAGCCATGGTTTTACGGGGGATCAGCCCCAGCATTTT.

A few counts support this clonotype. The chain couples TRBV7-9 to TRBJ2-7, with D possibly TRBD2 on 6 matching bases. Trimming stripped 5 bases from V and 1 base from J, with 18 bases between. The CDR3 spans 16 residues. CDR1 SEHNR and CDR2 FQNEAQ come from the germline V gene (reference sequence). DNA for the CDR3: TGTGCCAGCAGCCCGGCTTGGGGCGGGGATTCCTACGAGCAGTACTTC. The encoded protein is CASSPAWGGDSYEQYF.

The CDR3 protein is CASSWTSPGDTQYF. The CDR3 DNA reads as TGTGCCAGCAGCTGGACTAGCCCAGGAGATACGCAGTATTTT. The genes are TRBV7-2 and TRBJ2-3; 8 bases line up with TRBD2. This CDR3 is 14 amino acids long. The germline CDR1 and CDR2 sequences are SGHTA and FQGNSA. V gave up 4 bases and J gave up 5 bases; unmatched junction bases: 5.